One sample yielded the 28 T cell receptor beta chains listed below, sequenced in a study of human T cells and chemical hapten exposure. TCRdb re-called the RACE reads through MiXCR, storing one row per CDR3 protein. This repertoire shows about 380,000 distinct CDR3 sequences, about 4.8% found once; its top ten account for approximately 2.5%. The time point is: patch test 1, 2 weeks after DPC sensitization. Treatment in this sample: therapeutic diphenylcyclopropenone sensitization with weekly scalp DPC. The material was whole blood, obtained in connection with sensitization to the hapten diphenylcyclopropenone (DPC). All receptors come from a woman aged 45-60 years with alopecia areata. Some clones in this sample may be carry-over from other donors' samples.

This chain links TRBV12-3 or TRBV12-4 with TRBJ2-4, with D perhaps matching TRBD1 (5 bases). CDR3 length: 15 amino acids. V gave up 2 bases and J gave up 3 bases, with 11 bases separating them. CDR3 protein: CASSLTGIDKNIQYF. The CDR3 DNA reads TGTGCCAGCAGTTTAACAGGAATCGACAAAAACATTCAGTACTTC.

This sequence joins TRBV20-1 and TRBJ2-1; tentatively, D is TRBD1 (5 bases). Germline V CDR1 and CDR2: DFQATT, SNEGSKA (reference sequence). The CDR3 contains 12 residues. The V end was cut by 3 bases, the J end by 8 bases, with 11 bases between. The CDR3 reads CSASRRADEQFF. The CDR3 bases are TGCAGTGCTAGTCGCAGGGCCGATGAGCAGTTCTTC.

V is TRBV2 and J is TRBJ1-1, with 7 bases matching TRBD1. This CDR3 spans 15 amino acids. Germline V gene lookup returns CDR1 SNHLY and CDR2 FYNNEI. The trim removed 3 bases at V and 0 bases at J, leaving 4 bases unmatched. For the CDR3, the DNA is TGTGCCAGCAGTGAGCCGGGACAGCTGAACACTGAAGCTTTCTTT. This sequence encodes CASSEPGQLNTEAFF.

V is TRBV29-1 and J is TRBJ2-7; TRBD2 aligns across 12 bases. This CDR3 region has 13 residues. CDR1 and CDR2 (germline): SQVTM, ANQGSEA. The junction had 6 bases not matched to a gene; V was cut back by 6 bases and J by 6 bases. The CDR3 bases are TGCAGCGTCCAACTAGCGGGAGGCCTCGAGCAGTACTTC. Translated: CSVQLAGGLEQYF.

The chain carries TRBV18 and TRBJ1-1, with a weak D call TRBD1 (6 bases). The CDR3 consists of 15 residues. From germline, CDR1 is KGHSH and CDR2 LQKENI. V shed 6 bases and J shed 3 bases, with 17 bases lying between them. The CDR3 coding sequence is TGTGCCAGCTCCCTTACACCCGAGGGGGACACTGAAGCTTTCTTT. Its protein product is CASSLTPEGDTEAFF.

CDR3 residues: CASSQTGIFGQFF. The CDR3 nucleotides read TGTGCCAGCAGCCAGACAGGTATTTTCGGGCAGTTCTTC. The chain carries TRBV14 and TRBJ2-1; possibly TRBD1 for D (6 bases). This CDR3 contains 13 residues. Per germline, CDR1 SGHDN and CDR2 FVKESK. V was pared by 3 bases and J by 12 bases, with 15 bases between.

This clonotype was counted many times. The chain couples TRBV6-5 to TRBJ2-7; perhaps TRBD1 as D (6 bases). Germline loops: CDR1 MNHEY, CDR2 SVGAGI. This CDR3 region has 12 residues. V lost 8 bases to trimming and J lost 7 bases, with 15 bases between them. The CDR3, as DNA: TGTGCCAGCCATATCAGGGGTGGGGAGCAGTACTTC. Its translation is CASHIRGGEQYF.

The chain uses TRBV7-2 and TRBJ2-7; 11 nucleotides align to TRBD2. Looked up from germline, CDR1 is SGHTA and CDR2 is FQGNSA. CDR3 length equals 14 residues. With V trimmed by 4 bases and J by 4 bases, 3 bases remained unmatched. The DNA of the CDR3 is TGTGCCAGCAGCTCGGGACTAGCGGAGTACGAGCAGTACTTC. Protein product: CASSSGLAEYEQYF.

This clonotype has more than one count but fewer than ten. The V and J genes are TRBV30 and TRBJ2-1; the match to TRBD2 covers 12 bases. The trim removed 3 bases at V and 7 bases at J, leaving 7 bases unmatched. This CDR3 contains 15 residues. The germline gives CDR1 GTSNPN, CDR2 SVGIG (reference sequence). The DNA of the CDR3 is TGTGCCTGGAGCCTGACTAGCGGGAGAGGGAATGAGCAGTTCTTC. Translating it yields CAWSLTSGRGNEQFF.

At least ten counts were recorded for this clonotype. This chain connects TRBV6-5 to TRBJ2-7; D remains unclear. The CDR3 spans 14 residues. The V end lost 0 bases, the J end lost 5 bases, and 11 bases lay between the germline ends. Germline V gene lookup returns CDR1 MNHEY and CDR2 SVGAGI. The CDR3 sequence: CASSYSLTVDEQYF. Written as DNA, the CDR3 is TGTGCCAGCAGTTACTCGCTAACGGTCGACGAGCAGTACTTC.

This clonotype occurred a few times. The V and J genes are TRBV29-1 and TRBJ1-5; 9 bases align to TRBD1. J was trimmed by 5 bases and V by 7 bases; bases with no gene match: 9. Per germline, CDR1 SQVTM and CDR2 ANQGSEA. The CDR3 contains 14 residues. The CDR3: CSALGTGTDQPQHF. DNA for the CDR3: TGCAGCGCACTAGGGACAGGGACCGATCAGCCCCAGCATTTT.

CDR3 coding DNA: TGTGCCAGCAGCCCCACCCACGCGACAGGCCACACAGATACGCAGTATTTT. Encoded protein: CASSPTHATGHTDTQYF. The J gene is TRBJ2-3, the V gene TRBV11-2; TRBD1 might be the D (6 bases). V lost 5 bases, J lost 2 bases, and 20 bases lay in between. The germline gives CDR1 SGHAT, CDR2 FQNNGV. The CDR3 has 17 residues.

This clonotype was counted only a few times. This chain links TRBV7-2 with TRBJ1-1; D perhaps matches TRBD1 (6 bases). With 5 bases removed from V and 2 bases from J, the gap between germline ends came to 9 bases. The CDR3 is 13 amino acids. The germline V gene has CDR1 SGHTA and CDR2 FQGNSA. The CDR3 reads CASSAGVNTEAFF. Written as DNA, the CDR3 is TGTGCCAGCAGCGCAGGGGTTAACACTGAAGCTTTCTTT. The complete variable domain, with remaining parts taken from reference TRBV7-2 and TRBJ1-1, reads GAGVSQSPSNKVTEKGKDVELRCDPISGHTALYWYRQSLGQGLEFLIYFQGNSAPDKSGLPSDRFSAERTGGSVSTLTIQRTQQEDSAVYLCASSAGVNTEAFFGQGTRLTVV.

This clonotype was counted ten times or more. The J gene is TRBJ2-5, the V gene TRBV12-3 or TRBV12-4, with TRBD2 identical over 7 bases. The CDR3 totals 13 residues. V was pared by 3 bases and J by 5 bases, with 3 bases of the junction left unmatched. The CDR3 DNA follows: TGTGCCAGCAGTTTGGGAGGGACCGAGACCCAGTACTTC. This translates into CASSLGGTETQYF.

This clonotype was seen many times. J is TRBJ1-1 and V is TRBV29-1, with 7 bases fitting TRBD1. The CDR3 consists of 13 residues. V was clipped by 5 bases and J by 0 bases; unmatched bases: 3. Germline V CDR1 and CDR2: SQVTM, ANQGSEA. Written as DNA, the CDR3 is TGCAGCGTTTACGGACAGGTGAACACTGAAGCTTTCTTT. This translates into CSVYGQVNTEAFF.

Many counts were recorded for this clonotype. This chain connects TRBV28 to TRBJ2-4; 8 bases agree with TRBD1. V lost 6 bases and J lost 7; bases outside the gene matches: 14. The CDR3 is 16 residues long. The germline CDR1 and CDR2 sequences are MDHEN and SYDVKM. CDR3 loop: CASRAETGASGNIQYF. The CDR3 region has the DNA TGTGCCAGCAGGGCAGAGACAGGGGCGAGCGGGAACATTCAGTACTTC.

The genes are TRBV13 and TRBJ1-4; no reliable D call. V lost 0 bases, J lost 3 bases, and 11 bases lay in between. The CDR3 extends over 16 amino acids. Germline CDR1 and CDR2: PRHDT and FYEKMQ (reference sequence). The CDR3 spells CASSLGDGLANEKLFF. DNA for the CDR3: TGTGCCAGCAGCTTAGGGGACGGCCTGGCTAATGAAAAACTGTTTTTT.

The J gene is TRBJ1-4, the V gene TRBV28; weak D call: TRBD1 (6 bases). This CDR3 comprises 14 residues. Deletions cut 7 bases from V and 8 bases from J, with 17 bases between. The germline V gene encodes CDR1 MDHEN and CDR2 SYDVKM. In DNA, the CDR3 is TGTGCCAGCACCGTCGGGGGGGCAGGAGAAAAACTGTTTTTT. Protein product: CASTVGGAGEKLFF.

The table lists this clonotype with many counts. V gene TRBV18 combines with J gene TRBJ2-1; 7 bases agree with TRBD2. The CDR3 is 14 residues long. Germline trimming cut 0 bases from V and 8 bases from J; bases unmatched to any gene: 4. Germline V gives CDR1 KGHSH, CDR2 LQKENI. The chain's CDR3 is CASSPPTSLDEQFF. CDR3 bases: TGTGCCAGCTCACCACCGACTAGCCTGGATGAGCAGTTCTTC.

This chain joins TRBV12-3 or TRBV12-4 and TRBJ2-3; D perhaps matches TRBD1 (6 bases). V lost 4 bases and J 3 bases, leaving 11 bases between the germline ends. The CDR3 contains 14 residues. CDR3 in DNA: TGTGCCAGCAGTTCCAGCCAGGGGACAGATACGCAGTATTTT. Its protein product is CASSSSQGTDTQYF.

At least ten counts were recorded for this clonotype. CDR3 amino acids: CSAVDLLAAGVDTQYF. The CDR3 DNA is TGCAGCGCCGTAGACCTCCTAGCGGCGGGGGTGGATACGCAGTATTTT. The chain joins TRBV29-1 to TRBJ2-3, with 7 bases identical to TRBD2. Germline values: CDR1 SQVTM, CDR2 ANQGSEA. CDR3 length: 16 residues. The junction had 19 bases not matched to a gene; V was cut back by 7 bases and J by 6 bases.

This clonotype has a count of ten or more. The CDR3 sequence: CASSPLWNTEAFF. The CDR3 nucleotides read TGTGCCAGCAGCCCACTGTGGAACACTGAAGCTTTCTTT. The V call is TRBV27, the J call TRBJ1-1; D remains unclear. Trimming removed 6 bases from V and 1 base from J, with 9 bases in between. The CDR3 length is 13 residues. The germline V gene has CDR1 MNHEY and CDR2 SMNVEV (reference sequence).

This rearrangement joins TRBV12-3 or TRBV12-4 to TRBJ1-5; 7 positions agree with TRBD1. The CDR3 loop spans 15 amino acids. Unmatched junction bases numbered 9, after V lost 8 bases and J lost 2 bases. Written as DNA, the CDR3 is TGTGCCAGCCGACAGGGCCCGTCGGGCAATCAGCCCCAGCATTTT. Translating it yields CASRQGPSGNQPQHF.

This clonotype came up many times. The chain recombines TRBV5-4 with TRBJ1-5, with D tentatively TRBD1 (5 bases). The CDR3 contains 14 residues. Trimming left V 0 bases short and J 6 bases short, with 10 bases between. From germline, CDR1 is SGHNT and CDR2 YYREEE (reference sequence). CDR3 loop: CASSLGGVSQPQHF. The CDR3 nucleotides read TGTGCCAGCAGCTTGGGGGGGGTCAGTCAGCCCCAGCATTTT.

This clonotype has ten or more counts. The rearrangement joins TRBV12-3 or TRBV12-4 to TRBJ2-3, with D possibly matching TRBD2 (6 bases). The CDR3 has 15 amino acids. Between the trimmed V and J ends, which lost 5 bases and 1 base, there was a span of 13 bases. CDR3 in DNA: TGTGCCAGCAGTCCACGCCCGGGGGGCACAGATACGCAGTATTTT. Protein: CASSPRPGGTDTQYF.

The sample holds many counts of this clonotype. The rearrangement joins TRBV12-3 or TRBV12-4 to TRBJ1-2; TRBD1 matches 11 bases. Losses at the gene ends were 6 bases for V and 2 bases for J; bases not matched to a gene: 2. CDR3 length: 14 amino acids. CDR3 amino acids: CASRWTGGNYGYTF. In DNA form, the CDR3 reads TGTGCCAGCAGATGGACAGGGGGCAACTATGGCTACACCTTC.

This clonotype showed up many times. V is TRBV6-5 and J is TRBJ2-3; D perhaps matches TRBD2 (7 bases). The CDR3 length is 16 residues. Per the germline V gene, CDR1 is MNHEY and CDR2 is SVGAGI. The V end lost 5 bases, the J end lost 1 base, and 16 bases lay between the germline ends. The CDR3 DNA follows: TGTGCCAGCAGTAAGGGGGGGGGCCTAGGCACAGATACGCAGTATTTT. This sequence encodes CASSKGGGLGTDTQYF.

This clonotype has ten or more counts. V usage is TRBV15 and J usage is TRBJ2-3, with unresolved D. Germline values: CDR1 LNHNV, CDR2 YYDKDF (reference sequence). Trimming shortened V by 0 bases and J by 6 bases, and 13 bases separated the two germline ends. The CDR3 is made up of 15 amino acids. CDR3 region: CATSRDPDVMDTQYF. For the CDR3, the DNA is TGTGCCACCAGCAGAGACCCCGACGTAATGGATACGCAGTATTTT.